The T cell receptor beta chain described here comes from a study of blood T cells in healthy people across ages. Germline CDR1 and CDR2: PRHDT and FYEKMQ (reference sequence). This CDR3 is built from 16 residues. With 2 bases removed from V and 2 bases from J, the gap between germline ends came to 10 bases. A few counts support this clonotype. The authors ran a second PCR of about 7 to 12 cycles using a sample-barcoded 5' primer and a J-beta primer mix. Via MiXCR, TCRdb re-called the 5' RACE reads, giving one row per CDR3 protein. This table has fewer than 1,200,000 distinct CDR3 sequences, about 23% appearing once. These data are also associated with another study on T cells of mothers and their children. That source adds: Samples came from a few healthy Caucasian mothers and their six children. Sequencing got over 9 million TCR beta CDR3 reads from each mother and roughly 3 million from each child. Relative to unrelated pairs, biologically related mother-child dyads exhibited marginally greater, non-significant overlap. Nobody spotted any persistent microchimeric T cell clones.

The V call is TRBV13, the J call TRBJ1-6, with D maybe TRBD1 (6 bases). This receptor was taken from a girl aged 2 to 9 in good health. Material for sequencing was blood. The CDR3 region is CASSLTEGAYNSPLHF. CDR3 coding DNA: TGTGCCAGCAGCTTAACCGAGGGGGCCTATAATTCACCCCTCCACTTT.